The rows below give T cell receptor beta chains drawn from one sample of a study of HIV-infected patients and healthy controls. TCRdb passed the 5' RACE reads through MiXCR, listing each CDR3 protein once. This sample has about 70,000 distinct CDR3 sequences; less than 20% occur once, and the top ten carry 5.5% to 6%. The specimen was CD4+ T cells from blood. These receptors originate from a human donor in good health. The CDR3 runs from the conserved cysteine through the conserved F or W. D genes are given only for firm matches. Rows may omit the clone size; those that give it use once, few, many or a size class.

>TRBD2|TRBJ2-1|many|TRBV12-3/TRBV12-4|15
TGTGCCAGCAGTTTACAGCGGGGGGGCGGCGATGAGCAGTTCTTC
CASSLQRGGGDEQFF
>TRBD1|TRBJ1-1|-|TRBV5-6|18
TGTGCCAGCAGCTTGAGCCGGCCGACAGGGCCCCTGGACACTGAAGCTTTCTTT
CASSLSRPTGPLDTEAFF
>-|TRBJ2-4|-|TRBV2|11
TGTGCCAGCAGTGTAAAAAACATTCAGTACTTC
CASSVKNIQYF
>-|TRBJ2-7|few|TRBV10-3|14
TGTGCCATCAGTGAGAGAGGGGTTGGGGCCGAGCAGTACTTC
CAISERGVGAEQYF
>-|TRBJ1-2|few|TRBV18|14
TGTGCCAGCTCACAGATTCCCACCAGCTATGGCTACACCTTC
CASSQIPTSYGYTF
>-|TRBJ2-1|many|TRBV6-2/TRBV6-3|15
TGTGCCAGCAGTTCCGGGACGGAATTCTACAATGAGCAGTTCTTC
CASSSGTEFYNEQFF
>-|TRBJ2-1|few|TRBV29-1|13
TGCAGCGTTGGTCTGGGGGTCCCCAATGAGCAGTTCTTC
CSVGLGVPNEQFF
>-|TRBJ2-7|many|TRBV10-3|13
TGTGCCATCAACGGTGTAAAAGCGTACGAGCAGTACTTC
CAINGVKAYEQYF
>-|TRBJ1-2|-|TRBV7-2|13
TGTGCCAGCAGCCCAACAGGGCTAGGTGGCTACACCTTC
CASSPTGLGGYTF
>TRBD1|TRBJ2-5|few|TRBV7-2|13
TGTGCCAGCAGCCTCGGGACAGGGGAGACCCAGTACTTC
CASSLGTGETQYF
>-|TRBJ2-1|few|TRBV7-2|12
TGTGCCAGCAGCTCCTTAGGGGTTGAGCAGTTCTTC
CASSSLGVEQFF
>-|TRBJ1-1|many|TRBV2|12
TGTGCCAGCAGTTACAGGAGTACTGAAGCTTTCTTT
CASSYRSTEAFF
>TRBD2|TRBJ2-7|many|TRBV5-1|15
TGCGCCAGCAGCTTGGCCTTGGGGACTACCTACGAGCAGTACTTC
CASSLALGTTYEQYF
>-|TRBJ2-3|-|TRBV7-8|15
TGTGCCAGCAGCTTTAGGCTCCCGGACACAGATACGCAGTATTTT
CASSFRLPDTDTQYF
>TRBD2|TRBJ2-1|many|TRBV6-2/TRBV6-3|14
TGTGCCAGCAGGCGGCTAGCGGAAAACAATGAGCAGTTCTTC
CASRRLAENNEQFF
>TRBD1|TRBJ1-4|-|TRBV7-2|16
TGTGCCAGCAGCTTATTTGGGACAGGGGTCAATGAAAAACTGTTTTTT
CASSLFGTGVNEKLFF
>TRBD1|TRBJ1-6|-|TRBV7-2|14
TGTGCCAGCAGCGCGGGACAGTCCATTTCACCCCTCCACTTT
CASSAGQSISPLHF
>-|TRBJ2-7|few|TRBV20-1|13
TGCAGTGCTAGAGATCACAAGGGTTACGAGCAGTACTTC
CSARDHKGYEQYF
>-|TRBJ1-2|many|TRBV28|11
TGTGCCAGCAGAAGGTTTTGGGGCTACACCTTC
CASRRFWGYTF
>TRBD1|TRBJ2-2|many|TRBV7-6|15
TGTGCCAGCAGCTACACAGGGGAGTACACCGGGGAGCTGTTTTTT
CASSYTGEYTGELFF
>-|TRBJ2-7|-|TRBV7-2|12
TGTGCCAGCAGCAAGTACGACTACGAGCAGTACTTC
CASSKYDYEQYF
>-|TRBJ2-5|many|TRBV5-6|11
TGTGCCAGCAGCTTCAAAGAGACCCAGTACTTC
CASSFKETQYF
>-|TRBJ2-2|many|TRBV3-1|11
TGTGCCAGCAGCCAAACCGGGGAGCTGTTTTTT
CASSQTGELFF
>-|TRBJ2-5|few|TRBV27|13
TGTGCCAGCAGTTTAGACGCCAGCGTGACCCAGTACTTC
CASSLDASVTQYF
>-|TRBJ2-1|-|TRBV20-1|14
TGCAGTGCCTGGGGGGCTCCCGCCTACAATGAGCAGTTCTTC
CSAWGAPAYNEQFF
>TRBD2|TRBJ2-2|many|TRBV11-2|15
TGTGCCAGCCGGGTTTCGCGGGAGGGGGCCGGGGAGCTGTTTTTT
CASRVSREGAGELFF
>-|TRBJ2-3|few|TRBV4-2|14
TGTGCCAGCAGCCAAGATATTGGGACAAATACGCAGTATTTT
CASSQDIGTNTQYF
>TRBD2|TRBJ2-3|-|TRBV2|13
TGTGCCAGCCCTAGCGGAAGCACAGATACGCAGTATTTT
CASPSGSTDTQYF
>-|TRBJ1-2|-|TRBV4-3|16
TGCGCCAGCAGCCAAGATATAGAAGGGGGGAGTTCCGGCTACACCTTC
CASSQDIEGGSSGYTF
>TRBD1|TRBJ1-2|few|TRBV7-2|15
TGTGCCAGCAGCCGGCGGACAGGTGGCTACTATGGCTACACCTTC
CASSRRTGGYYGYTF
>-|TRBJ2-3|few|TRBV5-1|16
TGCGCCAGCAGCCCCCGGAGCCCAGCTCCCACAGATACGCAGTATTTT
CASSPRSPAPTDTQYF
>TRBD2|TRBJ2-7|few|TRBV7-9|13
TGTGCCAGCAGCCCGTCGGGAGGGGGCGAGCAGTACTTC
CASSPSGGGEQYF
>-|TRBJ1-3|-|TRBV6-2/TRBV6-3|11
TGTGCCAGCAGCCCCGGACCGACCATATATTTT
CASSPGPTIYF
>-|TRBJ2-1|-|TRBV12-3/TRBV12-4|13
TGTGCCAGCAGTTTGCCTGGGGGCCATGAGCAGTTCTTC
CASSLPGGHEQFF
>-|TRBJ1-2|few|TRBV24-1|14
TGTGCCACCGGCGGGAAGGATGCGCACTATGGCTACACCTTC
CATGGKDAHYGYTF
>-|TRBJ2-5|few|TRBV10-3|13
TGTGCCGCTGGGACGGGACTCCAAGAGACCCAGTACTTC
CAAGTGLQETQYF
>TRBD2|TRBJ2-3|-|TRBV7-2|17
TGTGCCAGCAGCTTAGAGGGACGACTAGCGACCACAGATACGCAGTATTTT
CASSLEGRLATTDTQYF
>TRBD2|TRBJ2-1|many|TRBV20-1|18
TGCAGTGCTTGGCCCCGGGCTAGCGGGAGTCAGGGGTTTACCGAGCAGTTCTTC
CSAWPRASGSQGFTEQFF
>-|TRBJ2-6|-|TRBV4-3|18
TGCGCCAGCAGCCAAGTCATCAGGACGAGCTCTGGGGCCAACGTCCTGACTTTC
CASSQVIRTSSGANVLTF